This is a list of T cell receptor beta chains from one sample in a study of vaccination and CD4 T cells after COVID-19. TCRdb analysed the PCR reads with MiXCR anew, one entry per CDR3 protein. This sample carries around 18,000 distinct CDR3 sequences, about 45% of them seen once, and the ten largest clones take 17%. These TCRs are of unknown antigen specificity. Sequences were derived from CD4+ T cells from blood, cultured in vitro, sampled about 7 months after SARS-CoV-2 vaccination. The source of these receptors is a human donor who had recovered from COVID-19. CDR3s leave out the opening cysteine and the closing phenylalanine or tryptophan.

j_call v_call cdr3_aa
TRBJ2-3 TRBV20-1 SARGTGGTDTQY
TRBJ2-5 TRBV7-6 ASSPYSGQGQETQY
TRBJ2-7 TRBV5-4 ASSEGTGASYEQY
TRBJ2-7 TRBV7-2 ASSLEAYTYEQY
TRBJ1-5 TRBV5-4 VLGGDDSNQPQH
TRBJ1-5 TRBV2 ASSVGGNDQPQH
TRBJ1-1 TRBV30 AWSGGRGTEAF
TRBJ2-5 TRBV7-9 ASSLQGGDQETQY
TRBJ2-2 TRBV6-4 ASSRFPSGNNTGELF
TRBJ1-1 TRBV20-1 SARAGPNTEAF
TRBJ2-1 TRBV20-1 SARRKPGQGETSSYNEQF